A few counts support the clone carrying this T cell receptor (beta chain). No antigen is known for it. The data originate from a study of beta chain features in type 1 diabetes. Study-level results: Whether HLA type influences TCRB rearrangement remained unresolved here. Among patients with Type 1 diabetes, TCRB CDR3s were moderately but significantly shorter in every one of the four CD4+ subsets. Among type 1 diabetes patients, VDJ junctions had fewer insertions and more deletions. A greater similarity of naive, central memory and Treg TCRB repertoires was seen among patients than among healthy donors.

As every portion of the isolated RNA was reverse transcribed, the sequencing read expressed TCRB transcripts. Clones were read by immunoSEQ multiplex PCR, and TCRdb kept only the in-frame ones, dropping some. The sample has about 650,000 clones; roughly 12% are singletons. This CDR3 spans 15 amino acids. Germline V gives CDR1 SGHAT, CDR2 FQNNGV. V lost 3 bases, J lost 1 base, and 12 bases lay in between. The chain recombines TRBV11-2 with TRBJ2-5; unclear D gene. This clonotype was sampled from a man under 40 with type 1 diabetes. Sequenced material: naive CD4+ T cells from blood. The CDR3 region has the DNA TGTGCCAGCAGCTTCGGTCCGACACCCCAAGAGACCCAGTACTTC. This sequence encodes CASSFGPTPQETQYF.